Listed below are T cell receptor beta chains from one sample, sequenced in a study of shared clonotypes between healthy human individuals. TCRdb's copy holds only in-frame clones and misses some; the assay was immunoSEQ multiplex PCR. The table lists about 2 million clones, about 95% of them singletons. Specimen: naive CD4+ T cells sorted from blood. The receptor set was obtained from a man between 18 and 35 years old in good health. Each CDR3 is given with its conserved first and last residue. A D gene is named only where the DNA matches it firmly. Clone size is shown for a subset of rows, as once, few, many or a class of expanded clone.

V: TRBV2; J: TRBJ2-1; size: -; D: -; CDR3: CASRLGGYNEQFF; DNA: TGTGCCAGCAGGTTGGGAGGTTACAATGAGCAGTTCTTC
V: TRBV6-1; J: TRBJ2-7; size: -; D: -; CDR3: CAMTGAGPEGEQYF; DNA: TGTGCCATGACTGGGGCGGGTCCCGAGGGGGAGCAGTACTTC
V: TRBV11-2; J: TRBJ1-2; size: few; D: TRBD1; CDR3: CASSPLLGQGNYGYTF; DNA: TGTGCCAGCAGCCCCCTGTTAGGACAGGGCAACTATGGCTACACCTTC
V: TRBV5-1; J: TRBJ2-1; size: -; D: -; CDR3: CASSLNQLVVYNEQFF; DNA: TGCGCCAGCAGCTTGAATCAGCTGGTGGTCTACAATGAGCAGTTCTTC
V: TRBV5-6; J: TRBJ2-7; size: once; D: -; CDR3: CASSLGRWDEQYF; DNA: TGTGCCAGCAGCTTGGGGAGGTGGGACGAGCAGTACTTC
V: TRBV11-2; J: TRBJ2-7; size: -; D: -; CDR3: CASSLSPRPLPYEQYF; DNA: TGTGCCAGCAGCTTATCCCCTAGACCCTTGCCCTACGAGCAGTACTTC
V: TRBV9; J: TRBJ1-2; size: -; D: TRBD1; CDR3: CASSARDSFSYGYTF; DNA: TGTGCCAGCAGCGCTAGGGACAGTTTCTCCTATGGCTACACCTTC
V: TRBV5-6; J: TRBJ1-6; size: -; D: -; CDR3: CASSAAANSPLHF; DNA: TGTGCCAGTAGTGCGGCAGCTAATTCACCCCTCCACTTT
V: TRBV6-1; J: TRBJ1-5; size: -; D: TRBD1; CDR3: CASSDAFRRTGGLNQPQHF; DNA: TGTGCCAGCAGTGACGCCTTCCGCCGGACAGGGGGATTGAATCAGCCCCAGCATTTT
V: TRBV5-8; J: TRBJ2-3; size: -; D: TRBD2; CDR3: CASSLGLRGGADTQYF; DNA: TGTGCCAGCAGCTTGGGGCTCCGGGGGGGCGCGGATACGCAGTATTTT
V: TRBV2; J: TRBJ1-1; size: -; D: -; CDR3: CASSTTGNGAEAFF; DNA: TGTGCCAGCAGTACCACAGGGAACGGCGCTGAAGCTTTCTTT
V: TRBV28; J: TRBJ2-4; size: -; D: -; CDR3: CASSQHALAKNIQYF; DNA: TGTGCCAGCAGCCAACACGCGCTAGCCAAAAACATTCAGTACTTC
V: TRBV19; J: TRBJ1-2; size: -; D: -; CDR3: CASSGQLALYGYTF; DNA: TGTGCCAGTAGTGGACAGCTCGCTCTTTATGGCTACACCTTC
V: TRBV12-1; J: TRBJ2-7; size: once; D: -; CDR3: CASRNFRTYEQYF; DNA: TGTGCCAGCCGGAATTTCCGCACCTACGAGCAGTACTTC
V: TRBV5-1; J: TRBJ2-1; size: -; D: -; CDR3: CASSPLPTGSAYNEQFF; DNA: TGCGCCAGCAGCCCCCTCCCCACAGGGTCTGCGTACAATGAGCAGTTCTTC
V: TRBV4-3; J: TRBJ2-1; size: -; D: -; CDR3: CASSQGPGRNEQFF; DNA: TGCGCCAGCAGCCAAGGTCCGGGGCGCAATGAGCAGTTCTTC
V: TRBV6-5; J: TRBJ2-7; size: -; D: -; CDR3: CASQGYQMIEQYF; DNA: TGTGCTTCCCAGGGTTACCAAATGATCGAGCAGTACTTC
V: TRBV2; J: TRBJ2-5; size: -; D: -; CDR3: CASSGTVQETQYF; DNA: TGTGCCAGCAGTGGGACGGTGCAAGAGACCCAGTACTTC
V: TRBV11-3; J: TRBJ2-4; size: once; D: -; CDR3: CASSLDRGRQYF; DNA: TGTGCCAGCAGCTTAGATAGGGGCAGGCAGTACTTC
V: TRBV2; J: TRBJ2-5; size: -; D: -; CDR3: CASTGRETQYF; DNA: TGTGCCAGCACGGGGAGGGAGACCCAGTACTTC
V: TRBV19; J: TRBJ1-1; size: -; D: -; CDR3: CASIPPEGVIRSEAFF; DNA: TGTGCCAGTATTCCCCCCGAGGGGGTAATAAGATCTGAAGCTTTCTTT
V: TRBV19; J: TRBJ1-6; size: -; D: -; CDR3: CASNFYGNNSPLHF; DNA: TGTGCCAGTAATTTTTACGGTAATAATTCACCCCTCCACTTT
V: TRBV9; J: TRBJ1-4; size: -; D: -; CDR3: CASSPRTGGTNEKLFF; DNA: TGTGCCAGCAGCCCACGGACGGGAGGAACTAATGAAAAACTGTTTTTT
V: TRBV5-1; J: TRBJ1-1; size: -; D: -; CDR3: CASSFGGTNTEAFF; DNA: TGCGCCAGCAGCTTCGGGGGGACTAACACTGAAGCTTTCTTT
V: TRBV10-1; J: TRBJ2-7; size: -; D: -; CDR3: CASSVRTWIPYEQYF; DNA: TGCGCCAGCAGTGTTAGGACTTGGATTCCCTACGAGCAGTACTTC
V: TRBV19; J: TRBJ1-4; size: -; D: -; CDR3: CASSIYGTTNEKLFF; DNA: TGTGCCAGTAGTATATACGGGACAACTAATGAAAAACTGTTTTTT
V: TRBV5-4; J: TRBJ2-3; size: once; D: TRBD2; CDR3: CASSLRLASTDTQYF; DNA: TGTGCCAGCAGCTTAAGACTAGCGAGCACAGATACGCAGTATTTT
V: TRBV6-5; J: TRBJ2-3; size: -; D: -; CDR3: CASSYSPGSNTDTQYF; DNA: TGTGCCAGCAGTTACTCGCCGGGATCTAACACAGATACGCAGTATTTT
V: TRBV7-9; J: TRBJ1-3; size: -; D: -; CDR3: CASSLDNSGNTIYF; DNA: TGTGCCAGCAGCTTAGACAACTCTGGAAACACCATATATTTT
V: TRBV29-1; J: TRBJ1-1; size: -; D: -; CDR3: CSGRGLVNTEAFF; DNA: TGCAGCGGACGGGGGTTGGTGAACACTGAAGCTTTCTTT
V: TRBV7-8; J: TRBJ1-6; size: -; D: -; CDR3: CASSLTGNSPLHF; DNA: TGTGCCAGCAGCTTGACGGGGAACTCACCCCTCCACTTT
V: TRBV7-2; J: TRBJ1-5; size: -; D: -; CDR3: CASSFQGWQPQHF; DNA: TGTGCCAGCAGCTTTCAGGGATGGCAGCCCCAGCATTTT
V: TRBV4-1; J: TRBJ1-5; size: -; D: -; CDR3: CASSQDRGPSNQPQHF; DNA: TGCGCCAGCAGCCAAGATCGAGGGCCTAGCAATCAGCCCCAGCATTTT
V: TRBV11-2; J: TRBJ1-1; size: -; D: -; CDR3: CASSLEPVLNTEAFF; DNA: TGTGCCAGCAGCTTAGAGCCTGTTTTGAACACTGAAGCTTTCTTT
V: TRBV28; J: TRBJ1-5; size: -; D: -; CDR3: CASSFARFEHDNGNQPQHF; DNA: TGTGCCAGCAGTTTCGCTAGGTTCGAACATGATAACGGCAATCAGCCCCAGCATTTT
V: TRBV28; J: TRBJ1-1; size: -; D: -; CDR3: CASSLDTGLNTEAFF; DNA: TGTGCCAGCAGTCTTGACACAGGTCTGAACACTGAAGCTTTCTTT
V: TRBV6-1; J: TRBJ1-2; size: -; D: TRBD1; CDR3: CASRLQGTELYGYTF; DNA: TGTGCCAGCAGACTTCAAGGGACAGAGCTATATGGCTACACCTTC
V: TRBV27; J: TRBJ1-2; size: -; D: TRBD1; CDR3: CASSGAGTGEYGYTF; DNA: TGTGCCAGCAGTGGCGCAGGGACAGGGGAATATGGCTACACCTTC
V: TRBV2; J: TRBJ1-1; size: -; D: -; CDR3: CASRPSWKGNTEAFF; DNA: TGTGCCAGCAGGCCCTCTTGGAAGGGAAACACTGAAGCTTTCTTT
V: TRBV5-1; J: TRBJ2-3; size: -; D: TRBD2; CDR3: CASSSRLAQASDTQYF; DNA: TGCGCCAGCAGCTCCCGACTAGCCCAAGCATCAGATACGCAGTATTTT
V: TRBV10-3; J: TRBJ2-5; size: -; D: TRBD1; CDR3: CAISDRVGQETQYF; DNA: TGTGCCATCAGCGACAGGGTAGGACAAGAGACCCAGTACTTC
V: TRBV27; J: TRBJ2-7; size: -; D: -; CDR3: CASSLRRNLGQRGSYEQYF; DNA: TGTGCCAGCAGTTTAAGAAGGAACTTGGGTCAAAGAGGCTCCTACGAGCAGTACTTC
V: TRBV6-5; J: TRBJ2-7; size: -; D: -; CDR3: CASSNRDTASYEQYF; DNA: TGTGCCAGCAGTAACCGGGACACGGCCTCCTACGAGCAGTACTTC
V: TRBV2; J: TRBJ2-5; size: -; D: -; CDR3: CASSNRRETQYF; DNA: TGTGCCAGCAGTAACCGTCGGGAGACCCAGTACTTC
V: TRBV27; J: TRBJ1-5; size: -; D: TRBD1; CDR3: CASSSTGGRNQPQHF; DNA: TGTGCCAGCAGTTCTACAGGGGGAAGAAATCAGCCCCAGCATTTT
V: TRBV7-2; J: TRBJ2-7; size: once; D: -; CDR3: CASSFSRGNSYEQYF; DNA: TGTGCCAGCAGCTTTAGCCGGGGGAATTCCTACGAGCAGTACTTC
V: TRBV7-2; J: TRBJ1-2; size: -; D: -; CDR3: CASSSPTDYGYTF; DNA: TGTGCCAGCAGCTCCCCGACAGACTATGGCTACACCTTC
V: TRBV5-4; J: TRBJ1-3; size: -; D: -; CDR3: CATSKGNSGNTIYF; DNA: TGTGCCACCTCCAAGGGCAACTCTGGAAACACCATATATTTT
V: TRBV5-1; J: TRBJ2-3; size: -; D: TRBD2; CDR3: CASTPGLATDTQYF; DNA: TGCGCCAGCACTCCGGGACTAGCCACAGATACGCAGTATTTT
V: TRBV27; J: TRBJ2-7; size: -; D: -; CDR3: CASRTTGKGSYEQYF; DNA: TGTGCCAGCAGAACAACAGGGAAGGGCTCCTACGAGCAGTACTTC
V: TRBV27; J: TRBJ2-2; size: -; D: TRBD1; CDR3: CAARRQGGTGELFF; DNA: TGTGCCGCAAGGCGACAGGGGGGCACCGGGGAGCTGTTTTTT
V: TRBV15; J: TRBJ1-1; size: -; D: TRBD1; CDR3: CATSRENRGTEAFF; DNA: TGTGCCACCAGCAGAGAGAACAGGGGCACTGAAGCTTTCTTT
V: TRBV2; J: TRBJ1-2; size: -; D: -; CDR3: CASSERSYGYTF; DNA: TGTGCCAGCAGTGAAAGGTCATATGGCTACACCTTC
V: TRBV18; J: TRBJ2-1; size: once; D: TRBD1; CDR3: CASSPRDRGRGNEQFF; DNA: TGTGCCAGCTCACCACGGGACAGGGGGCGGGGAAATGAGCAGTTCTTC
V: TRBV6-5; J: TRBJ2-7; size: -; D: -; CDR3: CASSYSLGTGEQYF; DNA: TGTGCCAGCAGTTACTCGTTAGGGACCGGCGAGCAGTACTTC